The 32 T cell receptor beta chains below were found in one sample sequenced in a study of identifying expanded T cells in peripheral blood. Sequencing used immunoSEQ multiplex PCR; TCRdb keeps in-frame clones, though not all of them. The sample has about 78,000 clones; roughly four fifths are singletons. The sequenced sample consisted of blood. These receptors were taken from a person aged 18 to 75 in good health.

This clone occurred a few times. This rearrangement joins TRBV4-2 to TRBJ2-3, with 10 bases fitting TRBD2. The CDR3 has 16 residues. Germline values: CDR1 LGHNA, CDR2 YNFKEQ. The J segment lost 5 bases and the V segment lost 6 bases, leaving 11 bases of the junction unmatched. The CDR3 DNA sequence: TGTGCCAGCAGTAACCCGCTAGCGGGAGAAGTAGATACGCAGTATTTT. It yields the protein CASSNPLAGEVDTQYF.

This clone has only a few counts. The genes are TRBV7-6 and TRBJ2-3; TRBD2 agrees at 8 bases. V shed 3 bases and J 5 bases; nucleotides not matched to a gene: 7. This CDR3 has 15 residues. Germline CDR1 reads SGHVS; CDR2 reads FNYEAQ. The CDR3 region has the DNA TGTGCCAGCAGCTTGGGCGGGAGGTCTGTAGATACGCAGTATTTT. The encoded protein is CASSLGGRSVDTQYF.

The chain has TRBV6-5 and TRBJ2-3; 7 nucleotides line up with TRBD1. Per germline, CDR1 MNHEY and CDR2 SVGAGI. Germline trimming cut 5 bases from V and 1 base from J; bases unmatched to any gene: 0. There are 13 residues in the CDR3. The DNA for the CDR3 is TGTGCCAGCAGTACAGGGGGCACAGATACGCAGTATTTT. Protein sequence: CASSTGGTDTQYF.

This rearrangement joins TRBV7-2 to TRBJ1-5, with D possibly TRBD1 on 5 matching bases. With 2 bases removed from V and 0 bases from J, the gap between germline ends came to 8 bases. This CDR3 has 15 residues. Germline values: CDR1 SGHTA, CDR2 FQGNSA. The CDR3: CASSLQGTSNQPQHF. DNA of the CDR3: TGTGCCAGCAGCTTACAGGGCACTAGCAATCAGCCCCAGCATTTT.

The CDR3 DNA follows: TGTGCCAGCAGCGACGCCCGAAACGGCGCTGAAGCTTTCTTT. This gives the protein CASSDARNGAEAFF. The chain has TRBV28 and TRBJ1-1; D gene ambiguous. V was trimmed by 6 bases and J by 6 bases, leaving 17 bases between them. Germline assignment: CDR1 MDHEN and CDR2 SYDVKM. The CDR3 contains 14 residues.

V and J are TRBV28 and TRBJ2-7; D unresolved. Germline V gene lookup returns CDR1 MDHEN and CDR2 SYDVKM. V was trimmed by 6 bases and J by 7 bases, leaving 19 bases between them. The CDR3 runs to 14 residues. The CDR3 region has the DNA TGTGCCAGCAGCCTACAACGTCACCCGCGGGAGCAGTACTTC. As protein: CASSLQRHPREQYF.

The chain combines TRBV7-9 with TRBJ2-3; D is ambiguous. CDR1 is SEHNR, CDR2 FQNEAQ, per germline (reference sequence). The CDR3 has 15 amino acids. Trimming shortened V by 1 base and J by 4 bases, and 12 bases separated the two germline ends. CDR3 DNA sequence: TGTGCCAGCAGCTTAGGGCGGAGTAGTGCAGATACGCAGTATTTT. Amino acid sequence: CASSLGRSSADTQYF.

The chain couples TRBV7-9 to TRBJ2-3; D is possibly TRBD1 or TRBD2 (5 bases each). The CDR3 is 15 residues long. Trimming cost V 1 base and J 5 bases, with 13 bases left between them. Germline CDR1 SEHNR, CDR2 FQNEAQ (reference sequence). For the CDR3, the DNA is TGTGCCAGCAGCTTAGAGGGGACCTTAGGAGATACGCAGTATTTT. Its translation: CASSLEGTLGDTQYF.

The genes are TRBV6-5 and TRBJ2-7; 8 bases fit TRBD1. CDR1 and CDR2 from the germline V gene are MNHEY and SVGAGI. J was trimmed by 2 bases and V by 9 bases; bases with no gene match: 6. This CDR3 is 13 amino acids long. This CDR3 reads CARSAGGTYEQYF. In nucleotides, the CDR3 is TGTGCCAGATCTGCAGGGGGCACCTACGAGCAGTACTTC.

The rearrangement links TRBV6-5 to TRBJ1-1; D is uncertain. Trimming left V 7 bases short and J 2 bases short, with 5 bases between. The V gene's germline CDR1 is MNHEY and CDR2 SVGAGI. CDR3 size: 11 residues. The CDR3 sequence is CASNYNTEAFF. The CDR3 nucleotides read TGTGCCAGCAACTACAACACTGAAGCTTTCTTT.

The chain is built from TRBV5-4 and TRBJ2-7; D gene uncertain. Germline assignment: CDR1 SGHNT and CDR2 YYREEE (reference sequence). The CDR3 runs 15 residues. Trimming pared 0 bases from V and 2 bases from J, leaving 12 bases between. Here the CDR3 DNA reads TGTGCCAGCAGCTTGGATAAATGGGGAACCTACGAGCAGTACTTC. It specifies CASSLDKWGTYEQYF.

This chain uses TRBV10-3 with TRBJ2-7, with D unresolved. Between the trimmed V and J ends, which lost 10 bases and 3 bases, there was a span of 4 bases. This CDR3 has 9 amino acids. Germline CDR1 reads ENHRY; CDR2 reads SYGVKD. CDR3 loop: CATLYEQYF. The DNA for the CDR3 is TGTGCCACCCTCTACGAGCAGTACTTC.

The chain has TRBV9 and TRBJ2-1; a weak D match, TRBD2 (7 bases). This CDR3 region has 15 residues. V shed 3 bases and J shed 0 bases, with 10 bases lying between them. Germline assignment: CDR1 SGDLS and CDR2 YYNGEE. CDR3 loop: CASSEGGISYNEQFF. The CDR3 nucleotides are TGTGCCAGCAGCGAGGGGGGGATCTCCTACAATGAGCAGTTCTTC.

The gene calls are TRBV9 and TRBJ2-1; TRBD2 aligns across 7 bases. V shed 0 bases and J 5 bases; nucleotides not matched to a gene: 2. The CDR3 extends over 14 amino acids. The germline gives CDR1 SGDLS, CDR2 YYNGEE. The CDR3 sequence: CASSVGLADNEQFF. As DNA, the CDR3 is TGTGCCAGCAGCGTAGGGCTAGCGGACAATGAGCAGTTCTTC.

The rearrangement uses TRBV29-1 and TRBJ2-1, with 10 bases that match TRBD2. The CDR3 has 13 residues. Looked up from germline, CDR1 is SQVTM and CDR2 is ANQGSEA. V dropped 3 bases and J dropped 8; count of bases not matched to a gene: 4. CDR3 residues: CSVDSSGSDEQFF. The CDR3 DNA reads TGCAGCGTTGACTCTAGCGGGAGCGATGAGCAGTTCTTC.

V is TRBV28 and J is TRBJ1-5, with 7 positions matching TRBD1. Germline V lookup: CDR1 MDHEN, CDR2 SYDVKM. V dropped 1 base and J dropped 10; count of bases not matched to a gene: 10. The CDR3 spans 15 residues. CDR3 loop: CASSLYSDRDRPQHF. CDR3 sequence (DNA): TGTGCCAGCAGTTTATACTCCGACAGGGATAGACCCCAGCATTTT.

J is TRBJ1-1 and V is TRBV25-1, with D unclear. The CDR3 has 13 amino acids. The V and J ends lost 2 bases and 1 base respectively, with 5 bases between them. The V gene's germline CDR1 is MGHDK and CDR2 SYGVNS. CDR3: CASSERGNTEAFF. CDR3 DNA sequence: TGTGCCAGCAGTGAACGAGGGAACACTGAAGCTTTCTTT.

This clone was recorded once. The rearrangement joins TRBV30 to TRBJ2-1; TRBD2 aligns across 13 bases. This CDR3 region has 15 residues. Germline V gene sequence: CDR1 GTSNPN, CDR2 SVGIG (reference sequence). The J segment lost 8 bases and the V segment lost 0 bases, leaving 4 bases of the junction unmatched. CDR3 bases: TGTGCCTGGAGTGTAACTAGCGGGAGGGCGGATGAGCAGTTCTTC. Translated, it gives CAWSVTSGRADEQFF.

The chain uses TRBV27 and TRBJ2-1; TRBD1 aligns across 8 bases. V lost 6 bases, J lost 3 bases, and 7 bases stayed unmatched. The CDR3 length is 15 residues. Germline-derived CDR1 and CDR2 are MNHEY and SMNVEV (reference sequence). CDR3 nucleotides: TGTGCCAGCAGCTTCCGGGACAGGATCTACAATGAGCAGTTCTTC. Translated, it gives CASSFRDRIYNEQFF.

This rearrangement joins TRBV7-9 to TRBJ1-5; D gene uncertain. The CDR3 contains 16 residues. Germline V lookup: CDR1 SEHNR, CDR2 FQNEAQ (reference sequence). V was shortened by 5 bases and J by 2 bases, with 16 bases between the two germline ends. The DNA of the CDR3 is TGTGCCAGCAGCGTAGGTTCCTGGCAGGGCAATCAGCCCCAGCATTTT. Its protein product is CASSVGSWQGNQPQHF.

The V call is TRBV11-2, the J call TRBJ2-1; 8 nucleotides agree with TRBD2. The V gene end was trimmed by 6 bases and the J gene end by 4 bases; junction bases not matched to a gene: 5. This CDR3 has 14 residues. Germline-derived CDR1 and CDR2 are SGHAT and FQNNGV. CDR3: CASSISGVYNEQFF. CDR3 DNA: TGTGCCAGCAGTATTAGCGGGGTGTACAATGAGCAGTTCTTC.

This chain uses TRBV30 with TRBJ2-1; D call uncertain. Trimming shortened V by 0 bases and J by 0 bases, and 6 bases separated the two germline ends. The CDR3 sequence is 14 residues long. Germline V lookup: CDR1 GTSNPN, CDR2 SVGIG (reference sequence). The DNA of the CDR3 is TGTGCCTGGAGTGTATTGGGCTCCTACAATGAGCAGTTCTTC. Its translation is CAWSVLGSYNEQFF.

This rearrangement joins TRBV6-5 to TRBJ2-7, with TRBD1 identical over 8 bases. The V gene end was trimmed by 4 bases and the J gene end by 3 bases; junction bases not matched to a gene: 11. Germline CDR1 is MNHEY and CDR2 is SVGAGI. The CDR3 runs to 16 residues. CDR3 in amino acids: CASSWRGTGIGYEQYF. The CDR3 region has the DNA TGTGCCAGCAGTTGGAGGGGGACAGGAATAGGCTACGAGCAGTACTTC.

V usage is TRBV7-2 and J usage is TRBJ2-3, with D unresolved. The V and J ends lost 1 base and 2 bases respectively, with 19 bases between them. The germline gives CDR1 SGHTA, CDR2 FQGNSA. The CDR3 spans 18 residues. The CDR3 reads CASSLVLPLETHTDTQYF. In DNA form, the CDR3 reads TGTGCCAGCAGCTTAGTCCTTCCACTTGAGACCCACACAGATACGCAGTATTTT.

There are a few counts of this clone. The V and J genes are TRBV5-6 and TRBJ2-7; the match to TRBD1 covers 8 bases. J lost 2 bases, V lost 4 bases, and 8 bases had no gene match. The CDR3 totals 15 residues. Germline-derived CDR1 and CDR2 are SGHDT and YYEEEE. The CDR3 sequence: CASSPWTGSTYEQYF. As DNA, the CDR3 is TGTGCCAGCAGCCCCTGGACAGGGTCGACCTACGAGCAGTACTTC. Looking up the rest from reference TRBV5-6 and TRBJ2-7 gives the full variable domain: DAGVTQSPTHLIKTRGQQVTLRCSPKSGHDTVSWYQQALGQGPQFIFQYYEEEERQRGNFPDRFSGHQFPNYSSELNVNALLLGDSALYLCASSPWTGSTYEQYFGPGTRLTVT.

The J gene is TRBJ1-5, the V gene TRBV28; possibly TRBD1 for D (5 bases). The CDR3 consists of 14 residues. Germline loops: CDR1 MDHEN, CDR2 SYDVKM. The V gene lost 0 bases and the J gene lost 7 bases, with 10 bases spanning the gap. CDR3 protein: CASSLWGEGQPQHF. The CDR3 DNA sequence: TGTGCCAGCAGTTTATGGGGGGAAGGGCAGCCCCAGCATTTT.

The rearrangement joins TRBV19 to TRBJ1-2, with unresolved D. Germline lookup yields CDR1 LNHDA and CDR2 SQIVND (reference sequence). V lost 3 bases and J lost 7, with 12 bases in between. The CDR3 totals 13 residues. The CDR3 protein is CASSIMGRGGYTF. As DNA, the CDR3 is TGTGCCAGTAGTATTATGGGTCGTGGTGGCTACACCTTC.

The V gene is TRBV7-2, the J gene TRBJ2-1; D is uncertain. Germline lookup yields CDR1 SGHTA and CDR2 FQGNSA. V lost 6 bases, J lost 4 bases, and 7 bases lay in between. There are 12 residues in the CDR3. The CDR3 DNA sequence: TGTGCCAGCAGGAGGAATTACAATGAGCAGTTCTTC. This encodes CASRRNYNEQFF.

This clone was recorded only once. The chain combines TRBV9 with TRBJ1-3; 10 bases align to TRBD1. Trimming cost V 3 bases and J 0 bases; bases outside gene matches: 3. The CDR3 length is 16 residues. CDR1 is SGDLS and CDR2 is YYNGEE in the germline V gene. The CDR3 loop is CASSGGQGTSGNTIYF. CDR3 bases: TGTGCCAGCAGCGGGGGACAGGGGACCTCTGGAAACACCATATATTTT.

The chain carries TRBV19 and TRBJ2-1; possibly TRBD1 for D (6 bases). Between the trimmed V and J ends, which lost 5 bases and 5 bases, there was a span of 19 bases. The germline V gene has CDR1 LNHDA and CDR2 SQIVND (reference sequence). The CDR3 sequence is 16 residues long. The CDR3 DNA reads TGTGCCAGTAGTTCCAGGGGCAGGGGACAAGACAATGAGCAGTTCTTC. This sequence encodes CASSSRGRGQDNEQFF.

The chain links TRBV9 to TRBJ1-1, with D uncertain. The germline V gene encodes CDR1 SGDLS and CDR2 YYNGEE. V was shortened by 0 bases and J by 0 bases, with 9 bases between the two germline ends. The CDR3 covers 15 residues. CDR3 residues: CASSVDAGMNTEAFF. The CDR3 bases are TGTGCCAGCAGCGTAGATGCAGGAATGAACACTGAAGCTTTCTTT.

The chain has TRBV2 and TRBJ1-2, with a possible D match to TRBD1 (6 bases). The germline V and J ends were trimmed by 6 bases and 8 bases, with 16 bases remaining between them. The length of the CDR3 is 13 residues. Germline CDR1 reads SNHLY; CDR2 reads FYNNEI. Here the CDR3 DNA reads TGTGCCAGCAGCTTACCCAGGGGCTCCGGCTACACCTTC. It is translated as CASSLPRGSGYTF.